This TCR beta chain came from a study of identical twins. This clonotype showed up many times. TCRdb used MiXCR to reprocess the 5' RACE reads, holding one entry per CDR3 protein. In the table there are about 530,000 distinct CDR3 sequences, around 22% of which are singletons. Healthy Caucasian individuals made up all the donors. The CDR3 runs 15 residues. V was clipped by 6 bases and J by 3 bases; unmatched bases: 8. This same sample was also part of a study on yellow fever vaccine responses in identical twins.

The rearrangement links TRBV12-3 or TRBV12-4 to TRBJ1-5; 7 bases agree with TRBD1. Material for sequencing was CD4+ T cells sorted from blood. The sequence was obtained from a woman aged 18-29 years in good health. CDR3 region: CASSRQGDLNQPQHF. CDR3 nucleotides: TGTGCCAGCAGCCGACAGGGCGACCTCAATCAGCCCCAGCATTTT.